This is a list of T cell receptor beta chains from one sample in a study of blood T cell repertoires in COVID-19. The method was immunoSEQ multiplex PCR; TCRdb's version includes in-frame clones alone and lacks a portion of them. The sample has 70,000 to 95,000 clones, approximately 86% seen once; the top ten hold more than 4.5%. Sequencing was carried out using peripheral blood. These receptors were collected from a woman aged 80 or over with acute or convalescent COVID-19. Each CDR3 is given with its conserved first and last residue. Each record gives: CDR3 DNA, CDR3 protein, V gene, J gene, clone size, D gene. The D gene is left open where the match is weak. Rows may omit the clone size; those that give it use once, few, many or a size class.

cdr3_nt: TGTGCCAGCAGCCTAACAGGGACCGGGGAGCTGTTTTTT; cdr3_aa: CASSLTGTGELFF; v_call: TRBV11-2; j_call: TRBJ2-2; clone_size: NA; d_call: NA
cdr3_nt: TGTGCCAGTAAGAGTAGCGGGGAGTACAATGAGCAGTTCTTC; cdr3_aa: CASKSSGEYNEQFF; v_call: TRBV19; j_call: TRBJ2-1; clone_size: NA; d_call: TRBD2
cdr3_nt: TGTGCCACCAGCAGGGCCTGGACTAGCTTGAACACCGGGGAGCTGTTTTTT; cdr3_aa: CATSRAWTSLNTGELFF; v_call: TRBV15; j_call: TRBJ2-2; clone_size: once; d_call: TRBD2
cdr3_nt: TGTGCCAGCAGCCCCCGGGGGGGCCGGACAGATACGCAGTATTTT; cdr3_aa: CASSPRGGRTDTQYF; v_call: TRBV7-2; j_call: TRBJ2-3; clone_size: NA; d_call: TRBD2
cdr3_nt: TGTGCCAGCAGCTTAGCCGTGCAAACAAGGGGGACCCAGTACTTC; cdr3_aa: CASSLAVQTRGTQYF; v_call: TRBV7-9; j_call: TRBJ2-5; clone_size: once; d_call: NA
cdr3_nt: TGTGCCAGCCAACCAGGGGCAACCAACACTGAAGCTTTCTTT; cdr3_aa: CASQPGATNTEAFF; v_call: TRBV18; j_call: TRBJ1-1; clone_size: NA; d_call: NA
cdr3_nt: TGTGCCAGCAGTGAAGAACGGAATCAGCCCCAGCATTTT; cdr3_aa: CASSEERNQPQHF; v_call: TRBV2; j_call: TRBJ1-5; clone_size: NA; d_call: NA
cdr3_nt: TGTGCCAGTAGTCTTGAGGGGAGGACTGAAGCTTTCTTT; cdr3_aa: CASSLEGRTEAFF; v_call: TRBV19; j_call: TRBJ1-1; clone_size: NA; d_call: NA
cdr3_nt: TGTGCCAGCAGCCAGTGGCCGATTCACGAGCAGTACTTC; cdr3_aa: CASSQWPIHEQYF; v_call: TRBV28; j_call: TRBJ2-7; clone_size: NA; d_call: NA
cdr3_nt: TGTGCCAGCAGTGCCGGACAGAGCACAGATACGCAGTATTTT; cdr3_aa: CASSAGQSTDTQYF; v_call: TRBV2; j_call: TRBJ2-3; clone_size: NA; d_call: NA
cdr3_nt: TGCACCAACAAGGAGTCGGGATCGGGGGAGCTGTTTTTT; cdr3_aa: CTNKESGSGELFF; v_call: TRBV1; j_call: TRBJ2-2; clone_size: NA; d_call: NA
cdr3_nt: TGTGCCTGGCGCCAACTAGCATATAGCACAGATACGCAGTATTTT; cdr3_aa: CAWRQLAYSTDTQYF; v_call: TRBV30; j_call: TRBJ2-3; clone_size: NA; d_call: NA
cdr3_nt: TGTGCCAGCAGTTACTCTGGACAGGTCACCTCCTACGAGCAGTACTTC; cdr3_aa: CASSYSGQVTSYEQYF; v_call: TRBV6-2/TRBV6-3; j_call: TRBJ2-7; clone_size: once; d_call: TRBD1
cdr3_nt: TGTGCCAGCAGGCCGACAGGGGGAGACTATGGCTACACCTTC; cdr3_aa: CASRPTGGDYGYTF; v_call: TRBV6-5; j_call: TRBJ1-2; clone_size: NA; d_call: TRBD1
cdr3_nt: TGTGCCAGTAGTATGGCGGCGAACTCTGGAAACACCATATATTTT; cdr3_aa: CASSMAANSGNTIYF; v_call: TRBV19; j_call: TRBJ1-3; clone_size: NA; d_call: NA
cdr3_nt: TGTGCCATCAGTGAGTCGTCAGGGGCCCTCTATGGCTACACCTTC; cdr3_aa: CAISESSGALYGYTF; v_call: TRBV10-3; j_call: TRBJ1-2; clone_size: NA; d_call: NA
cdr3_nt: TGTGCCAGCAGTTTCGCTACCACCTACGAGCAGTACTTC; cdr3_aa: CASSFATTYEQYF; v_call: TRBV12-3/TRBV12-4; j_call: TRBJ2-7; clone_size: NA; d_call: NA
cdr3_nt: TGTGCCAGCATGGGCCGGCTAGCGAGTACCTACGAGCAGTACTTC; cdr3_aa: CASMGRLASTYEQYF; v_call: TRBV2; j_call: TRBJ2-7; clone_size: NA; d_call: NA
cdr3_nt: TGTGCCAGCAGCCAAGAGGTAAACATTATCACTGAAGCTTTCTTT; cdr3_aa: CASSQEVNIITEAFF; v_call: TRBV3-1/TRBV3-2; j_call: TRBJ1-1; clone_size: NA; d_call: NA
cdr3_nt: TGTGCCAGCGTCGACAGGACGAACACTGAAGCTTTCTTT; cdr3_aa: CASVDRTNTEAFF; v_call: TRBV12-3/TRBV12-4; j_call: TRBJ1-1; clone_size: NA; d_call: NA
cdr3_nt: TGTGCCAGCAGTTTGGACAGCCGCCGGAACAATGAGCAGTTCTTC; cdr3_aa: CASSLDSRRNNEQFF; v_call: TRBV27; j_call: TRBJ2-1; clone_size: NA; d_call: NA
cdr3_nt: TGTGCCAGCAGCTTAGAAGGGACAGCCACTGAAGCTTTCTTT; cdr3_aa: CASSLEGTATEAFF; v_call: TRBV7-9; j_call: TRBJ1-1; clone_size: NA; d_call: TRBD1
cdr3_nt: TGTGCCTGGAACTATTATAATGAAAAACTGTTTTTT; cdr3_aa: CAWNYYNEKLFF; v_call: TRBV30; j_call: TRBJ1-4; clone_size: NA; d_call: NA
cdr3_nt: TGTGCCAGCAGCTCCTTAGCGGGAGGGATCAATGAGCAGTTCTTC; cdr3_aa: CASSSLAGGINEQFF; v_call: TRBV7-8; j_call: TRBJ2-1; clone_size: NA; d_call: TRBD2
cdr3_nt: TGTGCCAGCAGTCCGGACAGGGACCTCTATGGCTACACCTTC; cdr3_aa: CASSPDRDLYGYTF; v_call: TRBV7-9; j_call: TRBJ1-2; clone_size: NA; d_call: TRBD1
cdr3_nt: TGTGCCAGCAGTACCCTACGACTAGCGAGGGGCCAAGAGACCCAGTACTTC; cdr3_aa: CASSTLRLARGQETQYF; v_call: TRBV25-1; j_call: TRBJ2-5; clone_size: NA; d_call: TRBD2
cdr3_nt: TGCAGCGCATCACAGGGATGGCCGAACACCGGGGAGCTGTTTTTT; cdr3_aa: CSASQGWPNTGELFF; v_call: TRBV29-1; j_call: TRBJ2-2; clone_size: few; d_call: NA
cdr3_nt: TGTGCCAGCAGTTCTAGACAGGGGGCTCTCTATGGCTACACCTTC; cdr3_aa: CASSSRQGALYGYTF; v_call: TRBV2; j_call: TRBJ1-2; clone_size: NA; d_call: TRBD1
cdr3_nt: TGTGCCAGCAGTTACTGGCAGGGGATATCCGGGGAGCTGTTTTTT; cdr3_aa: CASSYWQGISGELFF; v_call: TRBV6-5; j_call: TRBJ2-2; clone_size: NA; d_call: NA
cdr3_nt: TGTGCCAGCAGCTCACCCGGGAGGGGCTCCATCGAGCAGTTCTTC; cdr3_aa: CASSSPGRGSIEQFF; v_call: TRBV14; j_call: TRBJ2-1; clone_size: NA; d_call: TRBD2
cdr3_nt: TGCGCCAGCAGCTTAGACGGGACAGGGGGCACTGAAGCTTTCTTT; cdr3_aa: CASSLDGTGGTEAFF; v_call: TRBV5-1; j_call: TRBJ1-1; clone_size: NA; d_call: TRBD1
cdr3_nt: TGCGCCAGCAGCTTGGGAGGAAACTATAATTCACCCCTCCACTTT; cdr3_aa: CASSLGGNYNSPLHF; v_call: TRBV5-1; j_call: TRBJ1-6; clone_size: NA; d_call: NA
cdr3_nt: TGCGCCAGCAGCCAAGACGGACTTACCTACAATGAGCAGTTCTTC; cdr3_aa: CASSQDGLTYNEQFF; v_call: TRBV4-1; j_call: TRBJ2-1; clone_size: NA; d_call: NA
cdr3_nt: TGTGCCAGCAGCCAATTTGTTTCTACAGGGGCGGGCGGCTACACCTTC; cdr3_aa: CASSQFVSTGAGGYTF; v_call: TRBV3-1/TRBV3-2; j_call: TRBJ1-2; clone_size: NA; d_call: TRBD1
cdr3_nt: TGCGCCAGCAGTGAGGGCGGGAGGGCCAGGGGTGAGCAGTTCTTC; cdr3_aa: CASSEGGRARGEQFF; v_call: TRBV10-2; j_call: TRBJ2-1; clone_size: NA; d_call: TRBD2
cdr3_nt: TGTGCCAGCAGTTTACTGGGGACAGGGAAGAACACTGAAGCTTTCTTT; cdr3_aa: CASSLLGTGKNTEAFF; v_call: TRBV27; j_call: TRBJ1-1; clone_size: NA; d_call: TRBD1
cdr3_nt: TGCGCCAGCAGCCGAACTAGCGGGGGGGCCTGGGAGACCCAGTACTTC; cdr3_aa: CASSRTSGGAWETQYF; v_call: TRBV5-1; j_call: TRBJ2-5; clone_size: NA; d_call: TRBD2
cdr3_nt: TGTGCCAGCAGCCATTATCCGGGACAGGGAAAAGGTTTGTCCTACGAGCAGTACTTC; cdr3_aa: CASSHYPGQGKGLSYEQYF; v_call: TRBV7-8; j_call: TRBJ2-7; clone_size: NA; d_call: TRBD1
cdr3_nt: TGTGCCAGTAAGACCGGGACAGGGGACACCGGGGAGCTGTTTTTT; cdr3_aa: CASKTGTGDTGELFF; v_call: TRBV25-1; j_call: TRBJ2-2; clone_size: NA; d_call: TRBD1
cdr3_nt: TGTGCCAGCAGTTTAGGCCAGGGATGGACTGAAGCTTTCTTT; cdr3_aa: CASSLGQGWTEAFF; v_call: TRBV27; j_call: TRBJ1-1; clone_size: NA; d_call: NA
cdr3_nt: TGTGCCAGCACTAGCGGGAGTTACGAGCAGTACTTC; cdr3_aa: CASTSGSYEQYF; v_call: TRBV7-6; j_call: TRBJ2-7; clone_size: NA; d_call: TRBD2
cdr3_nt: TGTGCCACCAGCAGAGATACCGGCGGCGTCACTGGCTACACCTTC; cdr3_aa: CATSRDTGGVTGYTF; v_call: TRBV15; j_call: TRBJ1-2; clone_size: NA; d_call: NA
cdr3_nt: TGTGCCAGCACAGGGGGCACGGTGAGCAATCAGCCCCAGCATTTT; cdr3_aa: CASTGGTVSNQPQHF; v_call: TRBV28; j_call: TRBJ1-5; clone_size: NA; d_call: TRBD1
cdr3_nt: TGCAGTGCTAGTATCGCTAGCGGAGGTTCCTACAATGAGCAGTTCTTC; cdr3_aa: CSASIASGGSYNEQFF; v_call: TRBV20-1; j_call: TRBJ2-1; clone_size: NA; d_call: TRBD2
cdr3_nt: TGTGCCAGCAGTAGGGGGATCTACGAGCAGTACTTC; cdr3_aa: CASSRGIYEQYF; v_call: TRBV6-5; j_call: TRBJ2-7; clone_size: once; d_call: NA